Sequencing of this TCR beta chain was carried out in a study of blood T cell repertoires in COVID-19. TCRdb's copy holds only in-frame clones and misses some; the assay was immunoSEQ multiplex PCR. The data hold approximately 500,000 clones, with approximately 88% observed a single time. Trimming at V came to 0 bases and at J to 2 bases, leaving 4 bases not matched to a gene. Per germline, CDR1 SGHRS and CDR2 YFSETQ. This CDR3 has 16 amino acids. Sequencing was done on a sample of PBMCs or T cells enriched from blood (not recorded which). The sequence derives from a woman in her thirties or forties who had recovered from COVID-19. The genes are TRBV5-1 and TRBJ2-5, with 10 nucleotides matching TRBD2. The chain's CDR3 is CASSLVGTSAQETQYF. Here the CDR3 DNA reads TGCGCCAGCAGCTTGGTTGGGACTAGCGCACAAGAGACCCAGTACTTC.